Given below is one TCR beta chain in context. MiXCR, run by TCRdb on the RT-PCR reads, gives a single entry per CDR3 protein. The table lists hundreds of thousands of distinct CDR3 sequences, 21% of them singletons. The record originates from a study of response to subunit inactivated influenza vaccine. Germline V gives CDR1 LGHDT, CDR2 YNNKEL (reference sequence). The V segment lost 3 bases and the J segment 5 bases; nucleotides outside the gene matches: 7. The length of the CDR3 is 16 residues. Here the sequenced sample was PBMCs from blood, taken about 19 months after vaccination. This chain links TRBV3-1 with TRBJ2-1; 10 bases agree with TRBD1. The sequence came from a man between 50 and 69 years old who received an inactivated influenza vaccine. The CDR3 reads CASSHLGTGVDNEQFF. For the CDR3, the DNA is TGTGCCAGCAGCCACCTTGGGACAGGGGTGGACAATGAGCAGTTCTTC.